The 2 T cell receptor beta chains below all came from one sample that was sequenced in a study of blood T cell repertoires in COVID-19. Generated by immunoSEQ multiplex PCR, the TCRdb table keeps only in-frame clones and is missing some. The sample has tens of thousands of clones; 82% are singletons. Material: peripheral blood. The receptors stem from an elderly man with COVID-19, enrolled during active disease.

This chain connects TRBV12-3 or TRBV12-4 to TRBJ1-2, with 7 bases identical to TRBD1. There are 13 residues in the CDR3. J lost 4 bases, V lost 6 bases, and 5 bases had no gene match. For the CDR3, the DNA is TGTGCCAGCAGCCCGGACAGGTTCTATGGCTACACCTTC. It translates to CASSPDRFYGYTF.

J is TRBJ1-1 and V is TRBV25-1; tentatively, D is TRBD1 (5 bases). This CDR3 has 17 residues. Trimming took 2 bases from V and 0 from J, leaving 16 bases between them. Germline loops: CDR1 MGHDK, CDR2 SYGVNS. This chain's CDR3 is CASSEGGVPIMNTEAFF. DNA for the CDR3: TGTGCCAGCAGTGAAGGGGGGGTCCCTATAATGAACACTGAAGCTTTCTTT. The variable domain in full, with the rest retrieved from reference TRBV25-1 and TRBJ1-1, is EADIYQTPRYLVIGTGKKITLECSQTMGHDKMYWYQQDPGMELHLIHYSYGVNSTEKGDLSSESTVSRIRTEHFPLTLESARPSHTSQYLCASSEGGVPIMNTEAFFGQGTRLTVV.